This T cell receptor (beta chain) was obtained from a study of cytomegalovirus exposure and HLA in healthy donors (dated by TCRdb to 2016 to 2017). Looking at the study overall: In an earlier analysis of under 600 of the donors, less than 350 Gb of sequence data and about 110 million unique TCR beta sequences from about 179 million T cells were reported. An early release covering about 600 HLA-typed donors comprised about 290 gigabases of sequencing data and roughly 86 million unique TCR sequences. The genetic ancestry cluster associated with self-reported Caucasian donors included about four fifths of the 300 to 450 genotyped donors. The study aimed to test whether signatures of past pathogen exposure could be identified by cataloging public T cell receptors. The study used immunosequencing to profile the T cell repertoires of 666 subjects and linked those repertoires to cytomegalovirus serostatus. Along with the roughly 700-subject first cohort, a separate validation cohort of over 90 different subjects was used. To predict cytomegalovirus infection status, the study brought together high-throughput TCR immunosequencing, statistical association of individual TCRs with disease status, and machine learning. A later analysis re-examined previously published TCR beta repertoires from more than 650 donors and added high-resolution HLA genotyping to investigate patterns of TCR occurrence. Rather than drawing on any new phenotypic data, the later analysis identified candidate immune exposures from TCR beta sequences and the way those sequences occurred across donors. In an earlier analysis of 500 to 650 of the donors, high-throughput TCR beta sequencing was used to judge whether each TCR beta V gene segment behaved as functional or pseudogenic. Donor age, sex, ethnicity and CMV serostatus were collected together with the repertoire data. A later genetic analysis took genome-wide SNP genotypes for about 55% of the 666 donors and used that subset as a discovery cohort. Every discovery cohort repertoire had been produced on one sequencing platform. HLA typing covered class I and class II loci at four-digit resolution. Typing coverage varied by locus: about 620-630 donors for A, B, C, DRB1 and DQB1; roughly 520 for DQA1; 600 to 610 for DPA1; roughly 450 for DPB1. Several DR-DQ haplotypes were treated as single units for association and clustering because of strong linkage in the cohort. Among under 450 genotyped donors of the cohort, an average of approximately 250,000 unique TCR beta nucleotide sequences were sequenced per donor, roughly 20% of them non-productive. Summary of the overall study and its limitations: A further reported finding was that TCR beta sequences accurately predicted the HLA-A and HLA-B alleles for most subjects in the first cohort. Compared with the roughly 700-donor mean, donors in an Asian-associated ancestry cluster had fewer N-insertions in productive TCRs, according to a later genetic analysis. The cohort was sequenced for TCR beta chains only, and without alpha or paired-chain data the features that could be detected were limited. A later genetic analysis associated a missense DCLRE1C variant with V-gene and J-gene trimming of TCR beta chains, and an independent cohort replicated the association. According to a later analysis, TCR association rates differed among HLA loci, with DRB1 alleles showing the most associated TCRs and HLA-C alleles showing the fewest. The study gave a list of 150 to 200 TCR beta chains associated with cytomegalovirus. Linkage disequilibrium might explain the correlated functional status among segregating V segments, but an unknown experimental factor could not be excluded. Strong co-occurrence of HLA alleles, especially DR and DQ, made assigning TCR associations to individual alleles difficult. Because counts were too low, under 20 rarely observed V segments, including chromosome 9 orphons, were left out of the earlier analysis of a few hundred of the donors. It was suggested by the authors that the approach could potentially be generalized to other disease states and immunological phenotypes. A cluster of highly shared sequence variants was judged likely to be a technical artifact of the sequencing pipeline. Cytomegalovirus status was reported to be diagnosed by the classifier with high specificity and sensitivity in both the original and validation cohorts. Because some donors lacked HLA typing at each locus, the association tests relied only on the typed subset. In a later analysis, most CMV-associated TCR beta chains were found to appear HLA-restricted, with HLA associations seemingly driven largely by CMV exposure. The presence/absence analyses assumed that sequencing depth was roughly uniform across donors, and that assumption may not be true. In vitro tests confirmed that a few of the cytomegalovirus-associated TCR beta chains recognize cytomegalovirus antigens. A later analysis associated about 17,000 TCR beta sequences with specific HLA alleles at a false discovery rate of 0.05. Immune exposure information for the cohort was limited to CMV serostatus. In a later analysis, several top co-occurrence clusters were reported to appear linked to parvovirus B19, influenza, CMV and Epstein-Barr virus. While some public TCRs were present in many individuals, most TCR sequences turned up only very rarely across donors. In an earlier analysis of around 600 of the donors, most TCR beta V segments appeared in productive rearrangements about 87% or about 30% of the time, broadly matching IMGT annotations. In a later analysis, HLA-associated TCR beta chains were found to be more clonally expanded and to have lower generation probabilities than equally common non-associated chains.

Regarding this clone: The antigen it recognizes is unknown. No base quality information exists; no much larger clone differs at one position.

Receptor libraries were prepared by the immunoSEQ multiplex PCR assay. For the multiplex PCR, a mixture combining 60 forward primers for TCR Vbeta segments and 13 reverse primers for TCR Jbeta segments was used. The CDR3 region of rearranged TCR beta genes was amplified from genomic DNA by a multiplex PCR assay. On the Illumina HiSeq System, the amplified TCR beta libraries were sequenced as 87-base-pair reads. In the original analysis: A later analysis tallied 70 million to 100 million unique TCR beta chains across the approximately 670 repertoires, and around 12 million of those chains were shared by two or more donors. A nearest-neighbor algorithm error-corrected the raw reads and collapsed the reads into unique sequences, merging closely related sequences to remove PCR and sequencing errors. To assign V, D and J gene segments, CDR3 sequences were aligned to IMGT reference sequences. For a sequence to be retained, a match of at least six nucleotides was required to both a V gene segment and a J gene segment. A rearrangement was called productive if the CDR3 had no stop codons and remained in frame with V and J, and every other rearrangement was called non-productive. Following IMGT convention, CDR3 was defined as the stretch from the second conserved V-encoded cysteine up to the conserved J-encoded phenylalanine. Sequences without an unambiguous match to a single V gene segment were excluded from the earlier analysis of 587 of the donors. An earlier analysis of roughly 590 of the donors called V segments functional above 56.7% productive rearrangements and segregating when the between-donor standard deviation exceeded 5%. A statistical classification framework was built to diagnose cytomegalovirus status from the catalog of TCR beta chain sequences. In a later analysis, TCR nucleotide sequences were compared against IMGT/GENE-DB human TR gene sequences so that V and J genes could be assigned. Using the TCRdist pipeline, a later analysis assigned CDR3 sequences along with most-parsimonious VDJ recombination scenarios. In a later analysis, every TCR beta chain was defined by the combination of its CDR3 amino acid sequence and its V-gene family, and reads without a unique V-gene family were dropped. A later analysis removed several hundred highly shared, low-generation-probability nucleotide sequences to deal with suspected cross-contamination and a sequencing artifact. In a later analysis, a clonal expansion index for each public chain was calculated from normalized within-repertoire ranks of inferred template counts. In a later analysis, generation probabilities were computed with a VDJ recombination model fitted to out-of-frame rearrangements, and the resulting probabilities were checked against IGoR. Hypergeometric tests were used in a later analysis to score TCR-TCR, TCR-HLA and TCR-CMV co-occurrence, with a repertoire-size bias correction applied to the TCR pairs. A later analysis estimated false discovery rates by permuting HLA or CMV assignments 20 times. In a later analysis, co-occurring TCRs were grouped using DBSCAN, and TCRdist sequence similarity was added for clustering within HLA-allele-positive subsets. Co-occurrence clustering excluded repertoires with fewer than 30,000 or more than 120,000 public chains, plus five with anomalous nucleotide sharing. Drawn from immuneACCESS, this table holds only the in-frame rearrangements with V and J called that TCRdb kept. Clones are partly lost; checked studies trace under half to an unresolved V gene and leave the rest unexplained. The V and J calls and clone size were taken over from that table, and D and trimming were inferred from the DNA. Counted in this sample were about 82,000 clones; 70% to 85% of them appeared once. The top ten clones comprise around 15% of the sample.

The cohort comprised some 700 healthy bone marrow donors. At the time of sampling, all cohort members were nominally healthy, though unrecorded immune exposures were likely present. Of the 700 or so cohort members, more than 250 had a positive CMV serostatus and 350 to 450 had a negative one, while no CMV serostatus was recorded for the donor. Every donor gave a peripheral blood sample, and the peripheral blood mononuclear cells from that sample were used for TCR beta sequencing. The Qiagen DNeasy Blood Extraction Kit was used to extract genomic DNA from the blood cell samples. This clonotype originated in a human donor in good health. Sequenced sample: PBMCs.

The nucleotide sequence reads TGTGCCAGCAGTCCCGCAGGGGGGAATTCACCCCTCCACTTT. It is translated as CASSPAGGNSPLHF. The sequence joins TRBV27 to TRBJ1-6; 7 bases in the junction line up with TRBD1. Its CDR3 holds 14 amino acids, cysteine through phenylalanine. The read is trimmed to its CDR3 DNA, 42 bases read in frame from base 1. CDR1 and CDR2 were assigned from the germline V gene (reference sequence) as MNHEY and SMNVEV. Germline trimming: 5 bases from V, 7 bases from J; junction bases outside gene matches: 5.